This TCR beta chain was retrieved from a study of cytomegalovirus exposure and HLA in healthy donors. This CDR3 comprises 14 residues. Trimming took 3 bases from V and 4 from J; bases not matched to a gene: 0. CDR1 SEHNR and CDR2 FQNEAQ come from the germline V gene (reference sequence). Primers included in the PCR were 60 Vbeta and 13 Jbeta primers. The assay was immunoSEQ multiplex PCR, and TCRdb's table has in-frame clones only and misses some. The sample has 95,000 to 150,000 clones, around 66% seen once; the top ten hold less than 9%. General observations from the study: Researchers catalogued around 150 TCR beta chains as cytomegalovirus-associated. After further analysis at a later stage, 16,951 TCR beta sequences were associated with HLA alleles at 0.05 false discovery rate. Later analysis suggested links between common viral pathogens and several top significant clusters.

This clone has more than one count but fewer than ten. Its antigen is not known. The chain links TRBV7-9 to TRBJ1-4; 9 bases are shared with TRBD1. Specimen: PBMCs. This sequence originates from a middle-aged woman in good health and CMV-seropositive. The CDR3 sequence: CASSLGQGNEKLFF. In DNA, the CDR3 is TGTGCCAGCAGCTTGGGACAGGGTAATGAAAAACTGTTTTTT.